This T cell receptor (beta chain) came from a study of spatial heterogeneity in lung cancer. Background on the study: More beta-chain than alpha-chain sequences were consistently detected. A unique TCR and UMI combination showed up more than ten times in raw reads, on average.

This clonotype is medium-sized. Each TCR cDNA molecule carried a unique molecular identifier. TCRdb re-called the 5' RACE reads with MiXCR, one entry per CDR3 protein. The table lists under 13,000 distinct CDR3 sequences, roughly a quarter of them singletons, with approximately 33% in the top ten. Time point denoted: sample taken at primary tumor resection. No cell sorting; template was whole RNA from tumor, lung tissue or PBMC. Donation came from some 73 patients with untreated early-stage non-small cell lung cancer. In germline, CDR1 is MNHEY, CDR2 SVGEGT. V lost 4 bases and J lost 1; bases outside the gene matches: 8. The CDR3 spans 17 residues.

The gene calls are TRBV6-2 or TRBV6-3 and TRBJ1-1, with 11 bases that match TRBD1. Sequencing used PBMCs, obtained at surgery. The sequence derives from a female donor with early-stage non-small cell lung cancer. The CDR3: CASSFLPGTGGNTEAFF. Here the CDR3 DNA reads TGTGCCAGCAGTTTCCTCCCCGGGACAGGGGGGAACACTGAAGCTTTCTTT.